This note documents a single T cell receptor beta chain sequence. Its antigen remains unknown. These data belong to a study of cytomegalovirus exposure and HLA in healthy donors. Study as a whole: There were 100 million to 120 million unique TCR beta sequences, drawn from 180 million or so T cells, in an earlier analysis.

Study results and limitations: Researchers counted over 150 TCR beta chains as cytomegalovirus-associated.

The germline CDR1 and CDR2 sequences are SGDLS and YYNGEE. The V end was cut by 0 bases, the J end by 3 bases, with 10 bases between. CDR3 length equals 15 residues. PCR employed 60 Vbeta and 13 Jbeta primers. The assay was immunoSEQ multiplex PCR, and TCRdb's table has in-frame clones only and misses some. In the table there are 95,000 to 150,000 clones, 74% of which are singletons. The chain has TRBV9 and TRBJ1-5; D gene uncertain. Sequencing used PBMCs. The origin of this receptor is a woman between 50 and 59 years old in good health and CMV-seropositive. CDR3: CASSVEEGFNQPQHF. The CDR3 DNA reads as TGTGCCAGCAGCGTAGAAGAGGGATTCAATCAGCCCCAGCATTTT. The full variable domain, in which reference TRBV9 and TRBJ1-5 provide the parts outside the CDR3, is DSGVTQTPKHLITATGQRVTLRCSPRSGDLSVYWYQQSLDQGLQFLIQYYNGEERAKGNILERFSAQQFPDLHSELNLSSLELGDSALYFCASSVEEGFNQPQHFGDGTRLSIL.